The text below deals with one T cell receptor beta chain. As yet, its antigen is unknown. This sample stems from a study of shared clonotypes between healthy human individuals. Study-wide findings and caveats: Shared across a handful of donors were about 4.6% of the naive CD4 clonotypes. Although depth was large, rarefaction showed that sequencing of the sorted subsets was incomplete.

The CDR3 has 13 amino acids. The repertoire was sequenced with immunoSEQ multiplex PCR; TCRdb's copy has only in-frame clones and lacks some. This sample has 650,000 to 700,000 clones, with around 91% found just once. This chain links TRBV21-1 with TRBJ2-4; TRBD1, the D gene given by the table, was not confirmed from the DNA. TRBV21-1 is a known pseudogene. Sequencing input: memory CD8+ T cells from PBMCs. Specified subset: CD45RO+ cells pooled with CCR7-negative TemRA cells. The sequence was obtained from a man aged 18 to 30 in good health. Some clones in this sample may be carry-over from other donors' samples. The CDR3 nucleotides read TGTGCCAGCAGCAACAGGGAAGTAAACATTCAGTACTTC. Its translation: CASSNREVNIQYF.